The rows below give T cell receptor beta chains drawn from one sample of a study of T cell changes during pregnancy in multiple sclerosis. The table came from immunoSEQ multiplex PCR; TCRdb's copy has only in-frame clones and leaves some out. Here the sample spans more than 65,000 clones, over 80% being singletons. Material: peripheral blood, obtained in the first trimester of pregnancy. Receptors originate from a female donor with multiple sclerosis, enrolled in a pregnancy study. Both conserved end residues are part of each CDR3. The D gene is left open where the match is weak. Not all rows give a size; the values are once, few, many and, for expanded clones, a class.

>TRBD1|TRBV6-5|-|TRBJ1-1
CASRGQGGTEAFF
TGTGCCAGCAGGGGACAGGGGGGCACTGAAGCTTTCTTT
>TRBD1|TRBV27|-|TRBJ1-5
CASSYGTGGNQPQHF
TGTGCCAGCAGTTATGGGACAGGGGGTAATCAGCCCCAGCATTTT
>TRBD1|TRBV5-4|-|TRBJ1-6
CASSFRDSWISPLHF
TGTGCCAGCAGCTTTCGGGACAGTTGGATTTCACCCCTCCACTTT
>TRBD1|TRBV4-3|-|TRBJ1-1
CASSQVGQDVEAFF
TGCGCCAGCAGCCAAGTGGGACAGGACGTTGAAGCTTTCTTT
>TRBD2|TRBV7-9|-|TRBJ2-5
CASSRPGLGGETQYF
TGTGCCAGCAGCCGGCCGGGACTAGGGGGAGAGACCCAGTACTTC
>TRBD2|TRBV11-2|-|TRBJ2-1
CASSRAGMQREQFF
TGTGCCAGCAGCCGAGCGGGGATGCAACGAGAGCAGTTCTTC
>-|TRBV7-2|-|TRBJ2-7
CASSLEEGAYEQYF
TGTGCCAGCAGCTTGGAGGAAGGTGCCTACGAGCAGTACTTC
>TRBD1|TRBV10-3|-|TRBJ1-3
CAIVRDRGNTIYF
TGTGCCATCGTCCGGGACAGGGGAAACACCATATATTTT
>TRBD2|TRBV5-1|-|TRBJ2-1
CASSLVAGEEHEQFF
TGCGCCAGCAGCTTGGTAGCGGGAGAGGAGCATGAGCAGTTCTTC
>TRBD2|TRBV5-1|-|TRBJ2-2
CASSLRASGRTTGELFF
TGCGCCAGCAGCTTGAGGGCTAGCGGGAGGACCACCGGGGAGCTGTTTTTT
>TRBD2|TRBV7-2|-|TRBJ2-3
CASSSRASGGGDTQYF
TGTGCCAGCAGCTCTCGGGCTAGCGGGGGTGGAGATACGCAGTATTTT
>TRBD1|TRBV6-1|-|TRBJ2-1
CASSEGGTGVDEQFF
TGTGCCAGCAGTGAAGGAGGGACAGGTGTGGATGAGCAGTTCTTC
>TRBD1|TRBV9|-|TRBJ1-1
CASSPSDRGRNTEAFF
TGTGCCAGCAGCCCTAGCGACAGGGGGAGAAACACTGAAGCTTTCTTT
>-|TRBV18|-|TRBJ1-4
CASSPRLSVTNEKLFF
TGTGCCAGCTCACCCAGGCTCAGTGTAACTAATGAAAAACTGTTTTTT
>-|TRBV27|-|TRBJ2-7
CASRPGSGVYEQYF
TGTGCCAGCCGGCCTGGTTCAGGGGTCTACGAGCAGTACTTC
>-|TRBV7-2|-|TRBJ2-6
CASPRLTWGANVLTF
TGTGCCAGCCCTAGGCTGACTTGGGGGGCCAACGTCCTGACTTTC
>-|TRBV7-2|-|TRBJ1-1
CASSRGQPEAFF
TGTGCCAGCAGCCGTGGACAGCCTGAAGCTTTCTTT
>-|TRBV5-1|-|TRBJ2-3
CASSLSNRDTDTQYF
TGCGCCAGCAGCTTGTCGAACAGGGACACAGATACGCAGTATTTT
>-|TRBV5-1|once|TRBJ2-4
CASSLGPGKNIQYF
TGCGCCAGCAGCTTGGGGCCTGGCAAAAACATTCAGTACTTC
>TRBD2|TRBV28|once|TRBJ2-7
CASSPPSVFSGSPYEQYF
TGTGCCAGCAGCCCCCCCTCGGTGTTTAGCGGGAGCCCCTACGAGCAGTACTTC
>-|TRBV5-1|-|TRBJ2-7
CASSSGLRAGINSYEQYF
TGCGCCAGCAGCTCTGGCCTAAGGGCAGGGATTAACTCCTACGAGCAGTACTTC
>-|TRBV19|-|TRBJ2-2
CASSLGGGGTGELFF
TGTGCCAGTTCACTAGGAGGGGGCGGGACCGGGGAGCTGTTTTTT
>-|TRBV11-2|-|TRBJ2-5
CASSSITRWGRETQYF
TGTGCCAGCAGTTCAATAACTCGGTGGGGCCGAGAGACCCAGTACTTC